This record covers a single T cell receptor (beta chain). What it recognizes is unknown. This sample was included in a study of vaccination effects on CD4 cells after COVID-19. Expansion of antigen-specific CD4+ T cells with viral peptide pools was carried out by the ViraFEST assay before sequencing. An approximately 10-day culture period preceded the isolation of CD4+ T cells. This person caught SARS-CoV-2 sometime from March to December 2020, and PCR testing confirmed the infection. IL-2 at roughly 9.7 IU/ml and peptides at around 10 ug/ml were added to cultured PBMC, about 1.8 million per well. Clones were read by immunoSEQ multiplex PCR, and TCRdb kept only the in-frame ones, dropping some. The sample carries 20,000 to 25,000 clones, around 75% recorded once. CDR1 ENHRY and CDR2 SYGVKD come from the germline V gene. The V segment lost 1 base and the J segment 5 bases; nucleotides outside the gene matches: 1. The CDR3 totals 13 residues.

This clonotype was obtained from a human donor who had a prior SARS-CoV-2 infection. The chain carries TRBV10-3 and TRBJ2-7; 8 bases line up with TRBD2. Sequencing was performed on CD4+ T cells from PBMCs cultured with a peptide pool, taken before COVID-19 vaccination. The CDR3 DNA reads as TGTGCCATCAGTGAGTATAGCGGGGACGAGCAGTACTTC. This sequence encodes CAISEYSGDEQYF.